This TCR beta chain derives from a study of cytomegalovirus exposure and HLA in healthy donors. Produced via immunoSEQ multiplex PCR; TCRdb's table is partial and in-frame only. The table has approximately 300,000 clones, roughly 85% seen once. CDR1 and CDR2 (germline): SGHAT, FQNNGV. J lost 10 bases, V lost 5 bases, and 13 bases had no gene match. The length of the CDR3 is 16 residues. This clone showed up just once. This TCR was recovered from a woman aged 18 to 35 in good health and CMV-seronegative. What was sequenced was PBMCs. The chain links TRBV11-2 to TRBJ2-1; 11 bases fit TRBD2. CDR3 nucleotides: TGTGCCAGCAGCGGACGGACTAGCGGGCTGGGGGGGGAGCAGTTCTTC. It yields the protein CASSGRTSGLGGEQFF.